The clone carrying this T cell receptor (beta chain) is a singleton in its sample. The sample originates from a study of T cell responses to AZD1222 COVID-19 vaccine. The CDR3 runs to 14 residues. Deletions cut 4 bases from V and 3 bases from J, with 13 bases between. Germline values: CDR1 SEHNR, CDR2 FQNEAQ (reference sequence). Using immunoSEQ multiplex PCR, the repertoire was profiled, and TCRdb retains in-frame clones only, with some absent. Among around 170,000 clones, around 90% were seen once, and the ten largest hold roughly 0.98%. The sequence was collected from an adult in good health. The chain recombines TRBV7-9 with TRBJ2-7; D ambiguous. The specimen was peripheral blood, collected on day 0 of AZD1222 vaccination. The CDR3 bases are TGTGCCAGCAGCTATAGGACGGAAGGCTACGAGCAGTACTTC. It encodes CASSYRTEGYEQYF.